In its sample, the clone carrying this TCR beta chain was seen once. Its antigen remains unknown. Produced via immunoSEQ multiplex PCR; TCRdb's table is partial and in-frame only. Among over 1.4 million clones listed, about 96% were seen once. This CDR3 has 15 residues. V was clipped by 3 bases and J by 4 bases, with 15 bases between them. Germline lookup yields CDR1 ENHRY and CDR2 SYGVKD. Memory CD4+ cells were the fraction left after CD45RA+ naive selection. The data were taken from a study of shared clonotypes between healthy human individuals. General study points: Shared clonotypes: about 4.6% naive CD4, about 4% naive CD8, about 2.5% memory CD4, 0.4% to 0.5% memory CD8.

V gene TRBV10-3 combines with J gene TRBJ2-5; the D call may be TRBD1 or TRBD2 (7 bases each). Material for sequencing was naive CD4+ T cells sorted from blood. The subset: CD45RA+ positively selected. The receptor comes from a man aged 25 to 40 in good health. CDR3 loop: CAISDGQGGRETQYF. The CDR3 DNA is TGTGCCATCAGTGATGGTCAGGGGGGGAGAGAGACCCAGTACTTC.